This entry lists 28 T cell receptor beta chains sequenced from one sample in a study of blood T cell repertoires in COVID-19. Sequencing was performed with immunoSEQ multiplex PCR; in TCRdb, only in-frame clones are kept and a portion is missing. Of approximately 110,000 clones in the sample, approximately 85% were seen once. The sequenced material came from peripheral blood. Source of these receptors: a human donor in a cohort sampled during active COVID-19.

This sequence joins TRBV4-1 and TRBJ2-7; perhaps TRBD1 as D (6 bases). CDR3 length equals 18 residues. Germline V lookup: CDR1 MGHRA, CDR2 YSYEKL. With 1 base removed from V and 5 bases from J, the gap between germline ends came to 24 bases. CDR3 DNA: TGCGCCAGCAGCCAAGGCCCTCGTAGGGGGAGCACTCTCCACGAGCAGTACTTC. Its translation: CASSQGPRRGSTLHEQYF.

The chain links TRBV29-1 to TRBJ1-1; D is unclear. V was clipped by 4 bases and J by 2 bases, with 14 bases between them. This CDR3 has 14 residues. Germline CDR1 SQVTM, CDR2 ANQGSEA. In DNA, the CDR3 is TGCAGCGTTGTTCGGGATCCACAAAACACTGAAGCTTTCTTT. It yields the protein CSVVRDPQNTEAFF.

The chain combines TRBV11-2 with TRBJ1-1; 7 bases map to TRBD1. The CDR3 runs 15 residues. Germline values: CDR1 SGHAT, CDR2 FQNNGV. Trimming removed 5 bases from V and 8 bases from J; junction bases left unmatched: 14. The CDR3: CASSPSRGILGEAFF. Here the CDR3 DNA reads TGTGCCAGCAGCCCATCCAGGGGGATCCTGGGGGAAGCTTTCTTT.

This chain uses TRBV7-7 with TRBJ2-3; the match to TRBD1 covers 9 bases. The V and J ends lost 4 bases and 6 bases, in that order; junction bases with no gene match: 8. CDR3 size: 15 residues. The germline V gene has CDR1 SSHAT and CDR2 FNYEAQ (reference sequence). CDR3 nucleotide sequence: TGTGCCAGCAGCTCCGACAGGGGGGAAGGGGATACGCAGTATTTT. Amino acid sequence: CASSSDRGEGDTQYF.

Only one count was recorded for this clone. The CDR3: CASSTGRTGETQYF. CDR3 DNA sequence: TGCGCCAGCAGCACCGGGAGGACCGGCGAGACCCAGTACTTC. This chain joins TRBV5-1 and TRBJ2-5; 7 nucleotides align to TRBD2. CDR1 is SGHRS and CDR2 is YFSETQ in the germline V gene. This CDR3 region has 14 residues. The V segment lost 4 bases and the J segment 5 bases; nucleotides outside the gene matches: 8.

This clone was detected only a few times. Here the CDR3 DNA reads TGTGCCAGCAGTCCCTGGGAGCAGCTCTACGAGCAGTACTTC. Amino acids: CASSPWEQLYEQYF. This sequence joins TRBV28 and TRBJ2-7; weak D call: TRBD2 (5 bases). Germline lookup yields CDR1 MDHEN and CDR2 SYDVKM. The V gene lost 5 bases and the J gene lost 3 bases, with 14 bases spanning the gap. The CDR3 extends over 14 amino acids.

This clone was recorded once. This chain connects TRBV4-3 to TRBJ2-6; 7 nucleotides agree with TRBD2. Germline-derived CDR1 and CDR2 are LGHNA and YSLEER. The CDR3 consists of 17 residues. J gave up 1 base and V 6 bases, and 9 bases lay outside the gene matches. CDR3 residues: CASSTQRGISGANVLTF. The CDR3 DNA reads TGCGCCAGCAGTACACAGCGGGGTATATCTGGGGCCAACGTCCTGACTTTC.

The chain has TRBV9 and TRBJ2-3, with TRBD2 identical over 16 bases. CDR1 and CDR2 (germline): SGDLS, YYNGEE. The length of the CDR3 is 21 residues. V gave up 4 bases and J gave up 1 base; unmatched junction bases: 15. CDR3 in DNA: TGTGCCAGCAGCCGAATCCAACCGGGACTAGCGGGGGGGCCTGGCACAGATACGCAGTATTTT. Its translation: CASSRIQPGLAGGPGTDTQYF.

The chain uses TRBV6-5 and TRBJ2-2, with D possibly being TRBD2 (6 bases). V was clipped by 6 bases and J by 5 bases, with 13 bases between them. The CDR3 loop spans 14 amino acids. From germline, CDR1 is MNHEY and CDR2 SVGAGI. The CDR3 region is CASSRGTQTGELFF. CDR3 bases: TGTGCCAGCAGCCGCGGGACTCAGACCGGGGAGCTGTTTTTT.

The V call is TRBV11-1, the J call TRBJ2-2, with D possibly being TRBD1 (5 bases). The germline CDR1 and CDR2 sequences are SGHAT and FQDESV (reference sequence). The CDR3 is 15 residues long. V was shortened by 1 base and J by 4 bases, with 10 bases between the two germline ends. In DNA form, the CDR3 reads TGTGCCAGCAGCTTAGGGCTGGACACCACCGGGGAGCTGTTTTTT. This translates into CASSLGLDTTGELFF.

This rearrangement joins TRBV2 to TRBJ2-2; D remains ambiguous. V lost 11 bases and J lost 5, with 18 bases in between. Looked up from germline, CDR1 is SNHLY and CDR2 is FYNNEI. This CDR3 is 14 amino acids long. The CDR3 coding sequence is TGTGCCTACCACGTGTTGCAGGAAACCGGGGAGCTGTTTTTT. The encoded protein is CAYHVLQETGELFF.

This clone showed up just once. The chain uses TRBV19 and TRBJ1-6, with D unclear. Between the trimmed V and J ends, which lost 4 bases and 0 bases, there was a span of 10 bases. Germline assignment: CDR1 LNHDA and CDR2 SQIVND (reference sequence). The CDR3 spans 16 residues. CDR3 amino acids: CASSTLGSSYNSPLHF. CDR3 nucleotides: TGTGCCAGTAGTACATTGGGCAGCTCCTATAATTCACCCCTCCACTTT.

The rearrangement joins TRBV7-9 to TRBJ1-3; TRBD1 matches at 8 bases. Germline CDR1 SEHNR, CDR2 FQNEAQ (reference sequence). The V segment lost 7 bases and the J segment 3 bases; nucleotides outside the gene matches: 5. CDR3 size: 14 residues. The chain's CDR3 is CASTRQGSGNTIYF. The DNA of the CDR3 is TGTGCCAGCACCAGACAGGGGAGTGGAAACACCATATATTTT.

The chain has TRBV9 and TRBJ2-3; 15 nucleotides align to TRBD2. CDR1 SGDLS and CDR2 YYNGEE come from the germline V gene. The V gene end was trimmed by 0 bases and the J gene end by 1 base; junction bases not matched to a gene: 6. This CDR3 is built from 19 residues. In DNA form, the CDR3 reads TGTGCCAGCAGCGTAGGGTGGACTAGCGGGGGGGCCGGCACAGATACGCAGTATTTT. Translation gives CASSVGWTSGGAGTDTQYF.

V gene TRBV6-5 combines with J gene TRBJ2-1; 7 bases are shared with TRBD2. V lost 7 bases, J lost 8 bases, and 11 bases stayed unmatched. The CDR3 length is 14 residues. Germline lookup yields CDR1 MNHEY and CDR2 SVGAGI. CDR3 sequence (DNA): TGTGCCAGCAAATACGGCGGGGCGGGGGATGAGCAGTTCTTC. It specifies CASKYGGAGDEQFF.

The rearrangement links TRBV2 to TRBJ2-5; 8 nucleotides align to TRBD1. CDR3 length equals 11 residues. Trimming took 11 bases from V and 2 from J; bases not matched to a gene: 1. The germline CDR1 and CDR2 sequences are SNHLY and FYNNEI. The DNA of the CDR3 is TGTGCCGGACAGGGTCAAGAGACCCAGTACTTC. It yields the protein CAGQGQETQYF. Variable domain in full (rest from reference TRBV2 and TRBJ2-5): EPEVTQTPSHQVTQMGQEVILRCVPISNHLYFYWYRQILGQKVEFLVSFYNNEISEKSEIFDDQFSVERPDGSNFTLKIRSTKLEDSAMYFCAGQGQETQYFGPGTRLLVL.

This clone was counted a few times. This chain links TRBV6-6 with TRBJ1-2, with D possibly being TRBD1 (5 bases). The V end was cut by 4 bases, the J end by 9 bases, with 15 bases between. CDR3 length equals 13 residues. Per the germline V gene, CDR1 is MNHNY and CDR2 is SVGAGI (reference sequence). The chain's CDR3 is CASSLGADLSYTF. The CDR3 bases are TGTGCCAGCAGTTTAGGGGCAGATCTAAGCTACACCTTC.

This clone was seen only a few times. The chain has TRBV6-5 and TRBJ2-1; D remains unclear. The CDR3 contains 15 residues. Germline CDR1 is MNHEY and CDR2 is SVGAGI. V was trimmed by 6 bases and J by 0 bases, leaving 12 bases between them. The CDR3: CASSIDSRSYNEQFF. The CDR3 DNA follows: TGTGCCAGCAGCATCGACTCCCGCTCCTACAATGAGCAGTTCTTC.

This clone was recorded only once. The rearrangement links TRBV6-2 or TRBV6-3 to TRBJ2-3; possible D gene TRBD2, 5 bases. This CDR3 contains 17 residues. V gave up 2 bases and J gave up 5 bases, with 20 bases separating them. The germline V gene encodes CDR1 MNHEY and CDR2 SVGEGT. The CDR3 sequence: CASSYSGSRTRVDTQYF. CDR3 DNA sequence: TGTGCCAGCAGTTACAGTGGGAGTAGGACCCGAGTAGATACGCAGTATTTT.

The chain couples TRBV3-1 (or the pseudogene TRBV3-2) to TRBJ2-5; possibly TRBD2 for D (6 bases). The CDR3 length is 13 residues. Trimming shortened V by 5 bases and J by 2 bases, and 9 bases separated the two germline ends. Germline V gene data show CDR1 as LGHDT and CDR2 as YNNKEL (reference sequence). This CDR3 reads CASSILAQETQYF. The CDR3 nucleotides are TGTGCCAGCAGCATCCTAGCGCAAGAGACCCAGTACTTC.

The genes are TRBV6-1 and TRBJ2-5; perhaps TRBD1 as D (5 bases). Germline CDR1 reads MNHNS; CDR2 reads SASEGT. This CDR3 comprises 15 residues. Trimming cost V 1 base and J 0 bases, with 9 bases left between them. In DNA, the CDR3 is TGTGCCAGCAGTGAAGGACAGATGTACCAAGAGACCCAGTACTTC. The encoded protein is CASSEGQMYQETQYF.

This chain links TRBV5-5 with TRBJ1-3; a possible D gene is TRBD1 (5 bases). The CDR3 totals 14 residues. The V and J ends lost 3 bases and 4 bases respectively, with 11 bases between them. CDR1 is SGHKS, CDR2 YYEKEE, per germline (reference sequence). The chain's CDR3 is CASSSGTLGNTIYF. The CDR3 coding sequence is TGTGCCAGCAGCTCAGGGACTCTCGGAAACACCATATATTTT.

This clone was seen only once. CDR3 coding DNA: TGTGCCAGCAGTGAAGGGCTAGCGGGGGCTGGGCAGACCCAGTACTTC. It encodes CASSEGLAGAGQTQYF. V is TRBV2 and J is TRBJ2-5; 10 bases align to TRBD2. Per the germline V gene, CDR1 is SNHLY and CDR2 is FYNNEI. CDR3 length: 16 amino acids. Losses at the gene ends were 1 base for V and 6 bases for J; bases not matched to a gene: 8.

J is TRBJ1-2 and V is TRBV12-3 or TRBV12-4; maybe TRBD1 (5 bases). V was clipped by 3 bases and J by 5 bases, with 10 bases between them. CDR3 length: 13 residues. CDR3 in DNA: TGTGCCAGCAGTTTGACTCGGGGGTATGGCTACACCTTC. Encoded protein: CASSLTRGYGYTF.

The sample holds a few counts of this clone. J is TRBJ2-7 and V is TRBV6-6; 7 bases match TRBD2. This CDR3 has 14 amino acids. V trimming: 7 bases; J trimming: 0 bases; junction bases outside the gene matches: 6. CDR1 MNHNY and CDR2 SVGAGI come from the germline V gene (reference sequence). CDR3 residues: CASIPQRDSYEQYF. The CDR3 DNA reads TGTGCCAGCATTCCCCAGCGGGACTCCTACGAGCAGTACTTC.

The chain links TRBV6-5 to TRBJ2-7, with 10 bases fitting TRBD1. The CDR3 has 15 residues. CDR1 is MNHEY and CDR2 is SVGAGI in the germline V gene. V dropped 6 bases and J dropped 3; count of bases not matched to a gene: 8. CDR3 sequence: CASRTTGGAIYEQYF. The CDR3 DNA follows: TGTGCCAGCAGAACGACAGGGGGCGCGATCTACGAGCAGTACTTC.

The chain's CDR3 is CASRSPTTNTGELFF. CDR3 nucleotides: TGTGCCAGCCGGTCCCCGACAACGAACACCGGGGAGCTGTTTTTT. The chain couples TRBV6-5 to TRBJ2-2, with no clear D. Germline assignment: CDR1 MNHEY and CDR2 SVGAGI. The CDR3 has 15 residues. Deletions cut 8 bases from V and 0 bases from J, with 13 bases between.

This sequence joins TRBV5-1 and TRBJ1-2; 8 bases are shared with TRBD1. Trimming took 0 bases from V and 8 from J; bases not matched to a gene: 12. Germline CDR1 and CDR2: SGHRS and YFSETQ. The CDR3 contains 16 residues. This CDR3 reads CASSLAGQGLSEGYTF. Here the CDR3 DNA reads TGCGCCAGCAGCTTGGCCGGACAGGGTTTATCGGAGGGCTACACCTTC.